This T cell receptor (beta chain) was obtained from a study of T cell changes during pregnancy in multiple sclerosis. J gave up 7 bases and V 0 bases, and 4 bases lay outside the gene matches. The CDR3 is 14 amino acids. From germline, CDR1 is SGHRS and CDR2 YFSETQ. Sequenced by immunoSEQ multiplex PCR; TCRdb stores in-frame clones only, minus some. The data show roughly 53,000 clones, 80% to 95% seen once. This sequence originates from a female donor with multiple sclerosis, enrolled in a pregnancy study. The chain couples TRBV5-1 to TRBJ2-1; the match to TRBD2 covers 7 bases. The starting material was CD4+ T cells from peripheral blood mononuclear cells, obtained in the third trimester of pregnancy. The CDR3 DNA is TGCGCCAGCAGCTTGGAACTAGCGACGAATGAGCAGTTCTTC. Translated: CASSLELATNEQFF. Full variable domain (outside the CDR3, taken from reference TRBV5-1 and TRBJ2-1): KAGVTQTPRYLIKTRGQQVTLSCSPISGHRSVSWYQQTPGQGLQFLFEYFSETQRNKGNFPGRFSGRQFSNSRSEMNVSTLELGDSALYLCASSLELATNEQFFGPGTRLTVL.